These 7 T cell receptor beta chains originate from one sample sequenced in a study of blood T cell repertoires in COVID-19. The data were produced by immunoSEQ multiplex PCR, yet TCRdb's version contains in-frame clones alone and is incomplete. The repertoire consists of about 28,000 clones, with more than 65% occurring once and the leading ten covering 15% to 20%. Sample: peripheral blood. Source of these receptors: a woman aged 60 to 75 with acute or convalescent COVID-19.

The table lists this clone with a few counts. This chain uses TRBV7-9 with TRBJ1-2; 11 bases fit TRBD1. In germline, CDR1 is SEHNR, CDR2 FQNEAQ (reference sequence). There are 14 residues in the CDR3. V lost 5 bases and J lost 3; bases outside the gene matches: 2. CDR3 sequence reads: CASSPGQGDYGYTF. In DNA form, the CDR3 reads TGTGCCAGCAGCCCGGGACAGGGGGACTATGGCTACACCTTC.

This clone showed up just a few times. V and J are TRBV5-1 and TRBJ1-1; maybe TRBD1 (5 bases). The CDR3 spans 14 residues. V gave up 0 bases and J gave up 6 bases, with 12 bases separating them. Germline lookup yields CDR1 SGHRS and CDR2 YFSETQ. Here the CDR3 reads CASSLVQAGAEAFF. DNA for the CDR3: TGCGCCAGCAGCTTGGTACAGGCGGGGGCTGAAGCTTTCTTT.

This clone was counted once. The J gene is TRBJ2-1, the V gene TRBV5-5; TRBD2 matches 11 bases. The length of the CDR3 is 16 residues. The ends lost 4 bases at V and 4 bases at J; junction bases unmatched: 7. Germline CDR1 SGHKS, CDR2 YYEKEE (reference sequence). This CDR3 reads CASSLPASGGYNEQFF. In DNA, the CDR3 is TGTGCCAGCAGCCTGCCAGCTAGCGGGGGGTACAATGAGCAGTTCTTC.

This clone has just one count. V is TRBV7-9 and J is TRBJ2-2; a weak D match, TRBD2 (7 bases). V lost 7 bases to trimming and J lost 6 bases, with 21 bases between them. From germline, CDR1 is SEHNR and CDR2 FQNEAQ (reference sequence). The CDR3 contains 16 residues. The DNA of the CDR3 is TGTGCCAGCAACCGTAAGGGGGACTACAGGGCCGGGGAGCTGTTTTTT. This translates into CASNRKGDYRAGELFF. Drawing the rest from reference TRBV7-9 and TRBJ2-2, the complete variable domain is DTGVSQNPRHKITKRGQNVTFRCDPISEHNRLYWYRQTLGQGPEFLTYFQNEAQLEKSRLLSDRFSAERPKGSFSTLEIQRTEQGDSAMYLCASNRKGDYRAGELFFGEGSRLTVL.

J is TRBJ1-3 and V is TRBV6-1, with D unclear. Germline CDR1 MNHNS, CDR2 SASEGT. Trimming removed 1 base from V and 0 bases from J, with 7 bases in between. The CDR3 spans 15 residues. DNA of the CDR3: TGTGCCAGCAGTGAAGAGGGAGTCTCTGGAAACACCATATATTTT. Its translation: CASSEEGVSGNTIYF.

The chain uses TRBV2 and TRBJ2-1, with TRBD2 matching over 10 bases. CDR1 is SNHLY, CDR2 FYNNEI, per germline. Unmatched junction bases numbered 5, after V lost 6 bases and J lost 3 bases. This CDR3 has 15 residues. The CDR3 here is CASRFSGGNYNEQFF. CDR3 sequence (DNA): TGTGCCAGCAGGTTTAGCGGGGGGAACTACAATGAGCAGTTCTTC.

Here the CDR3 DNA reads TGTGCCACCAGTGATGGGCTCATAAGTAACTATGGCTACACCTTC. Amino acids: CATSDGLISNYGYTF. This chain joins TRBV24-1 and TRBJ1-2; no firm D call. The CDR3 consists of 15 residues. Trimming shortened V by 3 bases and J by 1 base, and 11 bases separated the two germline ends. CDR1 KGHDR and CDR2 SFDVKD come from the germline V gene.